This T cell receptor (beta chain) was captured in a study of neurological immune-mediated disorders. Time point specified: longitudinal time-point 1 (baseline). TCRdb itself ran the 5' RACE reads through MiXCR, one entry per CDR3 protein. The sample shows about 49,000 distinct CDR3 sequences, approximately 9.1% of them seen only once. At least ten counts were recorded for this clonotype. This sequence originates from a woman in her 40s in good health. The sequenced sample consisted of PBMCs.

CDR3 nucleotides: TGCGCCAGCAGCTCCGGACAGGGGGCGGCCGGGGAGCTGTTTTTT. Translating it yields CASSSGQGAAGELFF. The gene calls are TRBV5-1 and TRBJ2-2, with 11 bases aligning to TRBD1. The CDR3 loop spans 15 amino acids. Germline V gives CDR1 SGHRS, CDR2 YFSETQ. V lost 3 bases and J lost 6; bases outside the gene matches: 4.